The 25 T cell receptor beta chains presented below share a single source sample, sequenced in a study of blood T cell repertoires in COVID-19. This table comes from immunoSEQ multiplex PCR, and its TCRdb copy is limited to in-frame clones, with some not included. This sample has roughly 200,000 clones, with 76% found just once. Source material: peripheral blood. Source of these receptors: a woman aged 45-65 years with active or convalescent COVID-19.

The rearrangement joins TRBV19 to TRBJ2-6; 7 positions match TRBD1. This CDR3 contains 15 residues. Trimming took 5 bases from V and 3 from J; bases not matched to a gene: 4. Germline-derived CDR1 and CDR2 are LNHDA and SQIVND (reference sequence). CDR3 residues: CASSDRVSGANVLTF. In DNA, the CDR3 is TGTGCCAGTAGTGACAGGGTGAGTGGGGCCAACGTCCTGACTTTC.

V and J are TRBV12-3 or TRBV12-4 and TRBJ1-5, with D unresolved. Between the trimmed V and J ends, which lost 5 bases and 5 bases, there was a span of 10 bases. CDR3 length: 13 residues. The CDR3 sequence: CASSTKGDQPQHF. The DNA for the CDR3 is TGTGCCAGCAGTACTAAGGGAGATCAGCCCCAGCATTTT.

The sample holds many counts of this clone. The sample carries other DNA sequences with the same CDR3. The chain is built from TRBV28 and TRBJ2-1, with D possibly TRBD1 on 6 matching bases. V was pared by 3 bases and J by 10 bases, with 7 bases between. There are 11 residues in the CDR3. The germline V gene has CDR1 MDHEN and CDR2 SYDVKM. The CDR3 region has the DNA TGTGCCAGCAGTTTGAGGGGGGAGCAGTTCTTC. It codes for CASSLRGEQFF.

This chain connects TRBV6-2 or TRBV6-3 to TRBJ2-5; 8 bases agree with TRBD1. Germline V gene sequence: CDR1 MNHEY, CDR2 SVGEGT. This CDR3 has 16 residues. With 6 bases clipped from V and 2 bases from J, the junction kept 11 bases outside the gene matches. The CDR3 loop reads CASSPGQGRLQETQYF. CDR3 sequence (DNA): TGTGCCAGCAGCCCCGGACAGGGCCGTTTACAAGAGACCCAGTACTTC.

The V and J genes are TRBV30 and TRBJ1-5, with TRBD1 as a possible D gene (5 bases). The germline V gene encodes CDR1 GTSNPN and CDR2 SVGIG (reference sequence). V shed 0 bases and J shed 3 bases, with 6 bases lying between them. CDR3 size: 13 residues. Here the CDR3 reads CAWSVQDNQPQHF. The CDR3 nucleotides are TGTGCCTGGAGTGTACAGGACAATCAGCCCCAGCATTTT.

V and J are TRBV18 and TRBJ1-3; possibly TRBD1 for D (6 bases). The V gene's germline CDR1 is KGHSH and CDR2 LQKENI. The CDR3 is 14 amino acids. Trimming removed 3 bases from V and 3 bases from J, with 9 bases in between. CDR3 in DNA: TGTGCCAGCTCACCGGGGGCTAGTGGAAACACCATATATTTT. Encoded protein: CASSPGASGNTIYF.

The chain couples TRBV30 to TRBJ2-2; 8 bases line up with TRBD2. V dropped 2 bases and J dropped 0; count of bases not matched to a gene: 5. The germline V gene has CDR1 GTSNPN and CDR2 SVGIG (reference sequence). The CDR3 extends over 16 amino acids. CDR3 nucleotide sequence: TGTGCCTGGAGTTTTCCGGGACTAGCGAACACCGGGGAGCTGTTTTTT. It specifies CAWSFPGLANTGELFF.

The rearrangement joins TRBV4-3 to TRBJ2-2; 10 nucleotides match TRBD2. Germline V gene lookup returns CDR1 LGHNA and CDR2 YSLEER. V shed 0 bases and J 7 bases; nucleotides not matched to a gene: 8. The CDR3 length is 17 residues. CDR3 bases: TGCGCCAGCAGCCAAGAGGGGCTAGCGGGGGCGAACGGGGAGCTGTTTTTT. It codes for CASSQEGLAGANGELFF.

The CDR3 spells CASSLDRGVGTEAFF. As DNA, the CDR3 is TGTGCCAGCAGCTTAGACAGGGGGGTGGGCACTGAAGCTTTCTTT. The rearrangement uses TRBV5-6 and TRBJ1-1, with 9 bases matching TRBD1. CDR1 SGHDT and CDR2 YYEEEE come from the germline V gene. The trim removed 2 bases at V and 4 bases at J, leaving 6 bases unmatched. This CDR3 is 15 amino acids long.

J is TRBJ2-2 and V is TRBV28; 8 bases are shared with TRBD1. Germline loops: CDR1 MDHEN, CDR2 SYDVKM. There are 14 residues in the CDR3. V was pared by 10 bases and J by 1 base, with 5 bases of the junction left unmatched. DNA for the CDR3: TGTGCCACCCCAGGACAGGGGAACACCGGGGAGCTGTTTTTT. Amino acids: CATPGQGNTGELFF. Filled out from reference TRBV28 and TRBJ2-2, the complete variable domain reads DVKVTQSSRYLVKRTGEKVFLECVQDMDHENMFWYRQDPGLGLRLIYFSYDVKMKEKGDIPEGYSVSREKKERFSLILESASTNQTSMYLCATPGQGNTGELFFGEGSRLTVL.

The rearrangement joins TRBV2 to TRBJ1-1; D perhaps matches TRBD1 (5 bases). Trimming left V 8 bases short and J 2 bases short, with 9 bases between. CDR1 SNHLY and CDR2 FYNNEI come from the germline V gene. CDR3 length: 12 amino acids. The CDR3 loop reads CASETVNTEAFF. DNA for the CDR3: TGTGCCAGCGAGACAGTTAACACTGAAGCTTTCTTT.

The V call is TRBV2, the J call TRBJ2-7; 7 positions match TRBD2. Trimming removed 10 bases from V and 5 bases from J; junction bases left unmatched: 11. The CDR3 covers 13 residues. Germline values: CDR1 SNHLY, CDR2 FYNNEI. CDR3 nucleotide sequence: TGTGCCACCCGTCGGGAGGTTCTACACGAGCAGTACTTC. As protein: CATRREVLHEQYF.

The chain has TRBV30 and TRBJ1-2, with a tentative D call TRBD1 (5 bases). The CDR3 length is 16 residues. With 0 bases removed from V and 3 bases from J, the gap between germline ends came to 17 bases. Germline CDR1 is GTSNPN and CDR2 is SVGIG (reference sequence). The chain's CDR3 is CAWSVNAGVKDYGYTF. Written as DNA, the CDR3 is TGTGCCTGGAGTGTTAATGCGGGGGTAAAAGACTATGGCTACACCTTC.

This clone was seen only a few times. The chain is built from TRBV28 and TRBJ2-7; TRBD2 matches 13 bases. This CDR3 region has 15 residues. Germline CDR1 is MDHEN and CDR2 is SYDVKM. The V segment lost 3 bases and the J segment 6 bases; nucleotides outside the gene matches: 5. CDR3 sequence (DNA): TGTGCCAGCAGTTTGGGGACTAGCGGGACCATCGAGCAGTACTTC. Translating it yields CASSLGTSGTIEQYF.

The rearrangement uses TRBV13 and TRBJ2-2; TRBD1 might be the D (6 bases). CDR3 length equals 14 residues. Trimming took off 5 bases at V and 2 bases at J, with 9 bases between the two ends. The V gene's germline CDR1 is PRHDT and CDR2 FYEKMQ (reference sequence). This CDR3 is CASSPGHNTGELFF. CDR3 DNA: TGTGCCAGCAGCCCGGGACATAACACCGGGGAGCTGTTTTTT.

This chain uses TRBV27 with TRBJ1-4; TRBD1 matches at 9 bases. The CDR3 totals 15 residues. Germline CDR1 and CDR2: MNHEY and SMNVEV (reference sequence). Trimming took 7 bases from V and 5 from J; bases not matched to a gene: 8. CDR3 in amino acids: CASTNRGRLNEKLFF. The CDR3 nucleotides read TGTGCCAGCACCAACAGGGGGCGCCTGAATGAAAAACTGTTTTTT.

This chain joins TRBV18 and TRBJ1-2; D is perhaps TRBD1 (6 bases). V was trimmed by 3 bases and J by 8 bases, leaving 16 bases between them. The V gene's germline CDR1 is KGHSH and CDR2 LQKENI. The CDR3 covers 14 residues. CDR3 sequence reads: CASSPTTGGEGYTF. The CDR3, as DNA: TGTGCCAGCTCACCTACGACAGGCGGCGAGGGCTACACCTTC.

The chain couples TRBV7-2 to TRBJ1-5, with a possible D match to TRBD1 (5 bases). The V gene's germline CDR1 is SGHTA and CDR2 FQGNSA. This CDR3 is built from 15 residues. Trimming took 1 base from V and 5 from J, leaving 12 bases between them. CDR3 region: CASSLEFREDQPQHF. Written as DNA, the CDR3 is TGTGCCAGCAGCTTAGAATTCAGGGAGGATCAGCCCCAGCATTTT.

The V and J genes are TRBV5-4 and TRBJ2-1; 8 positions agree with TRBD2. The junction had 12 bases not matched to a gene; V was cut back by 4 bases and J by 6 bases. The length of the CDR3 is 16 residues. The V gene's germline CDR1 is SGHNT and CDR2 YYREEE (reference sequence). This CDR3 is CASSVPGLVSLNEQFF. The CDR3 region has the DNA TGTGCCAGCAGCGTACCGGGACTAGTCTCCCTCAATGAGCAGTTCTTC.

This clone appeared a few times. This rearrangement joins TRBV5-5 to TRBJ2-1, with TRBD2 identical over 8 bases. The CDR3 runs to 16 residues. CDR1 is SGHKS, CDR2 YYEKEE, per germline (reference sequence). V was pared by 6 bases and J by 2 bases, with 10 bases of the junction left unmatched. The chain's CDR3 is CASTGAGTRTYNEQFF. The CDR3 coding sequence is TGTGCCAGCACCGGCGCGGGGACTAGGACCTACAATGAGCAGTTCTTC.

This clone appeared once. This rearrangement joins TRBV19 to TRBJ2-4; 10 bases are a match to TRBD1. With 5 bases clipped from V and 0 bases from J, the junction kept 10 bases outside the gene matches. CDR1 is LNHDA and CDR2 is SQIVND in the germline V gene (reference sequence). The CDR3 is 18 amino acids. CDR3 coding DNA: TGTGCCAGTAGTCCTGGGACAGGGGCTGCTCTAGCCAAAAACATTCAGTACTTC. Protein sequence: CASSPGTGAALAKNIQYF.

The V call is TRBV7-2, the J call TRBJ1-6, with D uncertain. Trimming cost V 3 bases and J 0 bases, with 6 bases left between them. This CDR3 spans 15 amino acids. Germline-derived CDR1 and CDR2 are SGHTA and FQGNSA. The CDR3 DNA reads TGTGCCAGCAGCTTCGGGTTCTCCTATAATTCACCCCTCCACTTT. Translation: CASSFGFSYNSPLHF.

This clone was found once. This sequence joins TRBV27 and TRBJ1-2, with a possible D match to TRBD1 (5 bases). The CDR3 covers 12 residues. From germline, CDR1 is MNHEY and CDR2 SMNVEV (reference sequence). V was trimmed by 3 bases and J by 7 bases, leaving 9 bases between them. The CDR3 spells CASSLSGGGYTF. The CDR3 coding sequence is TGTGCCAGCAGTTTGTCGGGGGGTGGCTACACCTTC.

The rearrangement links TRBV6-1 to TRBJ1-6; D unclear. Deletions cut 7 bases from V and 8 bases from J, with 12 bases between. The CDR3 loop spans 13 amino acids. In germline, CDR1 is MNHNS, CDR2 SASEGT. The CDR3 DNA reads as TGTGCCAGCACCTATTTATCGGATTCACCCCTCCACTTT. As protein: CASTYLSDSPLHF.

This chain uses TRBV28 with TRBJ2-5; 7 bases line up with TRBD1. Germline-derived CDR1 and CDR2 are MDHEN and SYDVKM. This CDR3 spans 15 amino acids. The ends lost 3 bases at V and 1 base at J; junction bases unmatched: 5. The chain's CDR3 is CASSFGQVIQETQYF. The CDR3 nucleotides are TGTGCCAGCAGTTTTGGACAGGTGATCCAAGAGACCCAGTACTTC.